The 31 T cell receptor beta chains listed next were all sequenced from one sample in a study of cytomegalovirus exposure and HLA in healthy donors. The PCR contained 60 Vbeta and 13 Jbeta primers. Sequencing was performed with immunoSEQ multiplex PCR; in TCRdb, only in-frame clones are kept and a portion is missing. Among 160,000 or so clones listed, 70% to 85% were seen once. Sequencing was done on a sample of PBMCs. The receptors were gathered from a woman in her forties in good health and CMV-seronegative.

The chain links TRBV6-4 to TRBJ2-7; D might be TRBD2 (5 bases). The germline V gene encodes CDR1 MRHNA and CDR2 SNTAGT. The CDR3 is made up of 14 amino acids. V shed 3 bases and J shed 6 bases, with 15 bases lying between them. This chain's CDR3 is CASSDGGTGCEQYF. The CDR3 DNA reads as TGTGCCAGCAGTGATGGCGGAACGGGGTGCGAGCAGTACTTC.

This chain joins TRBV18 and TRBJ2-1; maybe TRBD1 (5 bases). In germline, CDR1 is KGHSH, CDR2 LQKENI. V was clipped by 5 bases and J by 6 bases, with 8 bases between them. The CDR3 is 12 amino acids. The CDR3 region has the DNA TGTGCCAGCTCATCAGGGTTCAATGAGCAGTTCTTC. This sequence encodes CASSSGFNEQFF.

The CDR3 loop is CASSEARGSYQPQHF. The CDR3 coding sequence is TGTGCCAGCAGTGAAGCGAGAGGCAGTTATCAGCCCCAGCATTTT. The V gene is TRBV6-1, the J gene TRBJ1-5; D gene unclear. The germline V gene has CDR1 MNHNS and CDR2 SASEGT. The CDR3 is 15 residues long. Trimming took 0 bases from V and 5 from J, leaving 11 bases between them.

This clone appeared a few times. This chain joins TRBV7-2 and TRBJ2-3; TRBD2 matches 10 bases. The junction had 5 bases not matched to a gene; V was cut back by 4 bases and J by 7 bases. The CDR3 has 14 residues. Germline V gene sequence: CDR1 SGHTA, CDR2 FQGNSA. The CDR3 here is CASSSSGGAYTQYF. DNA for the CDR3: TGTGCCAGCAGCTCCAGCGGGGGGGCCTATACGCAGTATTTT.

The gene calls are TRBV10-3 and TRBJ1-2; no clear D. Trimming cost V 0 bases and J 4 bases, with 6 bases left between them. There are 13 residues in the CDR3. Germline V CDR1 and CDR2: ENHRY, SYGVKD. The CDR3 DNA reads TGTGCCATCAGTGAGTCAACTACCTATGGCTACACCTTC. Translated: CAISESTTYGYTF.

This rearrangement joins TRBV27 to TRBJ2-5; D is perhaps TRBD1 (5 bases). CDR1 is MNHEY and CDR2 is SMNVEV in the germline V gene (reference sequence). Trimming cost V 6 bases and J 4 bases, with 15 bases left between them. The CDR3 has 14 residues. The CDR3 protein is CASSPVGPPETQYF. In DNA form, the CDR3 reads TGTGCCAGCAGCCCGGTGGGGCCCCCAGAGACCCAGTACTTC.

The chain has TRBV7-2 and TRBJ2-6; TRBD1 is a possible D gene (6 bases). Germline loops: CDR1 SGHTA, CDR2 FQGNSA. CDR3 length equals 15 residues. With 5 bases removed from V and 1 base from J, the gap between germline ends came to 9 bases. CDR3 residues: CASSITGSGANVLTF. The CDR3 nucleotides read TGTGCCAGCAGCATCACAGGGTCTGGGGCCAACGTCCTGACTTTC.

This clone came up a few times. The chain carries TRBV19 and TRBJ1-6; 8 nucleotides line up with TRBD1. V trimming: 5 bases; J trimming: 8 bases; junction bases outside the gene matches: 2. CDR1 is LNHDA and CDR2 is SQIVND in the germline V gene (reference sequence). This CDR3 comprises 13 residues. The CDR3 reads CASSPDRDSPLHF. In nucleotides, the CDR3 is TGTGCCAGTAGTCCGGACAGGGATTCACCCCTCCACTTT. The variable domain in full, completed from reference TRBV19 and TRBJ1-6, reads DGGITQSPKYLFRKEGQNVTLSCEQNLNHDAMYWYRQDPGQGLRLIYYSQIVNDFQKGDIAEGYSVSREKKESFPLTVTSAQKNPTAFYLCASSPDRDSPLHFGNGTRLTVT.

This clone came up once. The chain joins TRBV7-9 to TRBJ2-7; no firm D call. Germline lookup yields CDR1 SEHNR and CDR2 FQNEAQ (reference sequence). The CDR3 has 13 residues. Trimming took off 0 bases at V and 1 base at J, with 4 bases between the two ends. The CDR3 sequence is CASSLAQSYEQYF. CDR3 in DNA: TGTGCCAGCAGCTTAGCACAATCCTACGAGCAGTACTTC.

CDR3 in amino acids: CASSWGQGNNQPQHF. For the CDR3, the DNA is TGTGCCAGCAGTTGGGGACAGGGTAACAATCAGCCCCAGCATTTT. The rearrangement joins TRBV2 to TRBJ1-5, with 9 bases that match TRBD1. The CDR3 contains 15 residues. The germline V gene has CDR1 SNHLY and CDR2 FYNNEI. V lost 5 bases and J lost 3; bases outside the gene matches: 5.

The chain recombines TRBV15 with TRBJ2-5, with D tentatively TRBD1 (6 bases). With 4 bases removed from V and 4 bases from J, the gap between germline ends came to 13 bases. Germline values: CDR1 LNHNV, CDR2 YYDKDF (reference sequence). The CDR3 contains 14 residues. CDR3 loop: CATSNPTGLETQYF. The CDR3 DNA sequence: TGTGCCACCAGCAACCCGACAGGTCTAGAGACCCAGTACTTC.

This rearrangement joins TRBV4-2 to TRBJ2-3; 10 nucleotides match TRBD2. CDR3 length: 17 residues. Germline lookup yields CDR1 LGHNA and CDR2 YNFKEQ. V lost 1 base, J lost 4 bases, and 8 bases stayed unmatched. CDR3 DNA sequence: TGTGCCAGCAGCCAAGTTAAAGCGGGAGGGTTTGCAGATACGCAGTATTTT. Translating gives CASSQVKAGGFADTQYF.

This sequence joins TRBV4-3 and TRBJ2-1; the match to TRBD2 covers 8 bases. Trimming took 0 bases from V and 0 from J; bases not matched to a gene: 13. Per the germline V gene, CDR1 is LGHNA and CDR2 is YSLEER. The CDR3 is 20 residues long. The CDR3 spells CASSQDIPKLAGFSYNEQFF. CDR3 DNA sequence: TGCGCCAGCAGCCAAGATATCCCCAAGCTAGCGGGCTTCTCCTACAATGAGCAGTTCTTC.

This clone showed up just once. The chain combines TRBV7-6 with TRBJ2-7; D gene ambiguous. Trimming shortened V by 1 base and J by 2 bases, and 6 bases separated the two germline ends. In germline, CDR1 is SGHVS, CDR2 FNYEAQ. This CDR3 contains 13 residues. The CDR3 region has the DNA TGTGCCAGCAGCTTAGACAGAACCTACGAGCAGTACTTC. This gives the protein CASSLDRTYEQYF.

The V and J genes are TRBV6-5 and TRBJ2-1, with D tentatively TRBD2 (6 bases). V was cut by 2 bases and J by 1 base, with 6 bases left in between. The CDR3 runs to 14 residues. Germline V gives CDR1 MNHEY, CDR2 SVGAGI. The CDR3 loop is CASSYGGSYNEQFF. CDR3 nucleotides: TGTGCCAGCAGTTACGGGGGGTCCTACAATGAGCAGTTCTTC.

This clone has only one observation. The chain employs TRBV30 and TRBJ2-4, with TRBD2 identical over 8 bases. Germline V CDR1 and CDR2: GTSNPN, SVGIG (reference sequence). The CDR3 is 16 amino acids. Unmatched junction bases numbered 8, after V lost 2 bases and J lost 2 bases. The CDR3 DNA reads TGTGCCTGGAGTCTAGGGGTAGCGGGAACCAAAAACATTCAGTACTTC. As protein: CAWSLGVAGTKNIQYF.

This rearrangement joins TRBV28 to TRBJ1-5; 12 bases align to TRBD1. The CDR3 totals 17 residues. Trimming cost V 2 bases and J 7 bases; bases outside gene matches: 9. Germline V gene lookup returns CDR1 MDHEN and CDR2 SYDVKM. CDR3 amino acids: CASSLPGTGGFGQPQHF. The CDR3 DNA reads as TGTGCCAGCAGTTTACCCGGGACAGGGGGCTTTGGGCAGCCCCAGCATTTT.

J is TRBJ1-4 and V is TRBV9, with D maybe TRBD1 (6 bases). CDR1 and CDR2 (germline): SGDLS, YYNGEE. This CDR3 contains 15 residues. The V gene lost 4 bases and the J gene lost 10 bases, with 20 bases spanning the gap. CDR3 sequence reads: CASSFLDSIPGKLFF. As DNA, the CDR3 is TGTGCCAGCAGCTTTTTGGACAGTATACCCGGAAAACTGTTTTTT. Drawing the rest from reference TRBV9 and TRBJ1-4, the complete variable domain is DSGVTQTPKHLITATGQRVTLRCSPRSGDLSVYWYQQSLDQGLQFLIQYYNGEERAKGNILERFSAQQFPDLHSELNLSSLELGDSALYFCASSFLDSIPGKLFFGSGTQLSVL.

The chain joins TRBV7-3 to TRBJ2-2; 8 bases are shared with TRBD2. Germline values: CDR1 SGHTA, CDR2 FQGTGA. V was clipped by 0 bases and J by 1 base; unmatched bases: 4. CDR3 length equals 17 residues. Written as DNA, the CDR3 is TGTGCCAGCAGCTTAACGATGCGGGGGGAGAACACCGGGGAGCTGTTTTTT. It codes for CASSLTMRGENTGELFF.

The V call is TRBV5-1, the J call TRBJ2-1, with 11 bases fitting TRBD2. Germline trimming cut 2 bases from V and 8 bases from J; bases unmatched to any gene: 9. The length of the CDR3 is 16 residues. Germline V lookup: CDR1 SGHRS, CDR2 YFSETQ. The CDR3 region has the DNA TGCGCCAGCAGCTTTCGCCGGACTAGCGGGTTGGATGAGCAGTTCTTC. Translation gives CASSFRRTSGLDEQFF.

The rearrangement uses TRBV10-1 and TRBJ2-1; D remains ambiguous. The V gene lost 10 bases and the J gene lost 4 bases, with 5 bases spanning the gap. This CDR3 has 10 residues. Germline CDR1 is WNHNN and CDR2 is SYGVQD (reference sequence). The CDR3 sequence is CATRYNEQFF. In DNA form, the CDR3 reads TGCGCCACCCGGTACAATGAGCAGTTCTTC.

V gene TRBV4-1 combines with J gene TRBJ2-7; TRBD1 matches 9 bases. Germline CDR1 MGHRA, CDR2 YSYEKL. V was clipped by 1 base and J by 6 bases; unmatched bases: 4. This CDR3 has 14 residues. The CDR3 is CASSQGQGVIEQYF. CDR3 in DNA: TGCGCCAGCAGCCAAGGACAGGGGGTAATCGAGCAGTACTTC.

This clone was seen a handful of times. The rearrangement joins TRBV19 to TRBJ1-1; D may be TRBD1 (5 bases). Looked up from germline, CDR1 is LNHDA and CDR2 is SQIVND (reference sequence). With 8 bases removed from V and 4 bases from J, the gap between germline ends came to 17 bases. There are 14 residues in the CDR3. The CDR3 region is CASFPDLGGTEAFF. The CDR3 DNA follows: TGTGCCAGTTTTCCTGACCTGGGGGGCACTGAAGCTTTCTTT.

This clone was detected once. The rearrangement joins TRBV19 to TRBJ1-1; 7 bases line up with TRBD1. This CDR3 contains 15 residues. Trimming cost V 5 bases and J 1 base; bases outside gene matches: 7. Germline loops: CDR1 LNHDA, CDR2 SQIVND (reference sequence). The CDR3 nucleotides read TGTGCCAGTAGTTTCTGGACAGGTGAGAACACTGAAGCTTTCTTT. It encodes CASSFWTGENTEAFF.

The V and J genes are TRBV28 and TRBJ1-2, with D possibly matching TRBD1 (6 bases). Germline-derived CDR1 and CDR2 are MDHEN and SYDVKM. This CDR3 has 14 amino acids. The V and J ends lost 5 bases and 5 bases respectively, with 15 bases between them. The CDR3 nucleotides read TGTGCCAGCAGTATCCCACAGGGTGGGTATGGCTACACCTTC. Encoded protein: CASSIPQGGYGYTF.

For the CDR3, the DNA is TGTGCCAGCTCGATCCAGGGGGCGCCCTACGAGCAGTACTTC. Translating gives CASSIQGAPYEQYF. The chain links TRBV7-6 to TRBJ2-7, with 8 bases matching TRBD1. V shed 8 bases and J 2 bases; nucleotides not matched to a gene: 8. CDR1 is SGHVS, CDR2 FNYEAQ, per germline. This CDR3 is built from 14 residues.

This clone turned up a few times. The chain couples TRBV30 to TRBJ1-2, with 8 nucleotides matching TRBD1. The CDR3 is 12 residues long. Trimming cost V 0 bases and J 8 bases; bases outside gene matches: 2. CDR1 and CDR2 (germline): GTSNPN, SVGIG (reference sequence). CDR3 sequence (DNA): TGTGCCTGGAGTGTTTCAGGGGGCGGCTACACCTTC. This encodes CAWSVSGGGYTF.

Details on this clone: Relative to the germline gene, one junction end is altered; a read error may explain this. This CDR3 reads CASSIGQGNTGELFF. The CDR3 region has the DNA TGTGCTAGCAGCATCGGACAGGGGAACACCGGGGAGCTGTTTTTT. This rearrangement joins TRBV7-7 to TRBJ2-2; 8 nucleotides align to TRBD1. CDR3 length: 15 amino acids. Germline assignment: CDR1 SSHAT and CDR2 FNYEAQ (reference sequence).

A remark on this clone: This specimen includes other DNA sequences encoding the same CDR3. The J gene is TRBJ1-4, the V gene TRBV4-1; D may be TRBD1 (6 bases). Deletions cut 0 bases from V and 4 bases from J, with 12 bases between. Per germline, CDR1 MGHRA and CDR2 YSYEKL. The CDR3 extends over 16 amino acids. In nucleotides, the CDR3 is TGCGCCAGCAGCCAAGATGGGGGGGCGGTTAATGAAAAACTGTTTTTT. It encodes CASSQDGGAVNEKLFF.

V gene TRBV6-5 combines with J gene TRBJ2-3; 10 bases fit TRBD2. Trimming at V came to 6 bases and at J to 4 bases, leaving 4 bases not matched to a gene. CDR3 length: 14 residues. The germline V gene encodes CDR1 MNHEY and CDR2 SVGAGI. In DNA, the CDR3 is TGTGCCAGCAGCGGACTAGCGGATCCAGATACGCAGTATTTT. Protein sequence: CASSGLADPDTQYF.

V gene TRBV19 combines with J gene TRBJ1-5, with a weak D call TRBD1 (5 bases). The CDR3 totals 12 residues. V dropped 8 bases and J dropped 4 bases, with 9 bases sitting between them. Germline CDR1 is LNHDA and CDR2 is SQIVND (reference sequence). The CDR3 coding sequence is TGTGCCAGTTCTCAGGGAAATCAGCCCCAGCATTTT. Translation: CASSQGNQPQHF.